These 20 T cell receptor beta chains were sequenced from one sample in a study of shared clonotypes between healthy human individuals. TCRdb keeps only in-frame clones here, not all; method: immunoSEQ multiplex PCR. The data contain some 690,000 clones, 90% of them singletons. Sequenced material: memory CD8+ T cells from PBMCs. The subset here: CD45RO+ cells pooled with CCR7-negative TemRA cells. The receptors were sampled from a man aged 18 to 29 in good health. Some clones in this sample may be carry-over from other donors' samples.

The chain has TRBV5-4 and TRBJ2-4, with D perhaps matching TRBD1 (6 bases). The V gene's germline CDR1 is SGHNT and CDR2 YYREEE (reference sequence). The V and J ends lost 3 bases and 4 bases respectively, with 17 bases between them. The CDR3 covers 16 residues. The DNA of the CDR3 is TGTGCCAGCAGCTCGAATATCGGGACAAATAAAAACATTCAGTACTTC. Encoded protein: CASSSNIGTNKNIQYF. Using reference TRBV5-4 and TRBJ2-4 for the parts outside the CDR3, the full variable domain is ETGVTQSPTHLIKTRGQQVTLRCSSQSGHNTVSWYQQALGQGPQFIFQYYREEENGRGNFPPRFSGLQFPNYSSELNVNALELDDSALYLCASSSNIGTNKNIQYFGAGTRLSVL.

This chain links TRBV5-4 with TRBJ2-7; D is perhaps TRBD1 or TRBD2 (6 bases each). This CDR3 comprises 16 residues. Germline V lookup: CDR1 SGHNT, CDR2 YYREEE (reference sequence). Trimming took 3 bases from V and 2 from J, leaving 18 bases between them. CDR3: CASSSSGAGPPYEQYF. The CDR3 region has the DNA TGTGCCAGCAGCTCCTCGGGGGCAGGCCCGCCCTACGAGCAGTACTTC.

This sequence joins TRBV11-2 and TRBJ2-1; D remains unclear. The length of the CDR3 is 16 residues. V was pared by 5 bases and J by 2 bases, with 16 bases between. Per the germline V gene, CDR1 is SGHAT and CDR2 is FQNNGV. CDR3 in DNA: TGTGCCAGCAGCCCTCGGCCCCAAACCACCTACAATGAGCAGTTCTTC. Translation: CASSPRPQTTYNEQFF.

This clone was counted between two and nine times. This chain uses TRBV27 with TRBJ2-6, with 9 bases aligning to TRBD1. The germline gives CDR1 MNHEY, CDR2 SMNVEV (reference sequence). The CDR3 contains 17 residues. With 3 bases clipped from V and 4 bases from J, the junction kept 7 bases outside the gene matches. Here the CDR3 reads CASSFLTGGGGANVLTF. The CDR3 coding sequence is TGTGCCAGCAGTTTTCTGACAGGGGGTGGAGGGGCCAACGTCCTGACTTTC. The entire variable domain, with the rest obtained from reference TRBV27 and TRBJ2-6, is as follows: EAQVTQNPRYLITVTGKKLTVTCSQNMNHEYMSWYRQDPGLGLRQIYYSMNVEVTDKGDVPEGYKVSRKEKRNFPLILESPSPNQTSLYFCASSFLTGGGGANVLTFGAGSRLTVL.

The J gene is TRBJ2-1, the V gene TRBV13; 7 nucleotides match TRBD1. The germline V gene has CDR1 PRHDT and CDR2 FYEKMQ (reference sequence). V lost 6 bases to trimming and J lost 7 bases; unmatched junction nucleotides: 18. The CDR3 consists of 17 residues. CDR3 residues: CASSRIRQGRSTNEQFF. CDR3 DNA: TGTGCCAGCAGTCGTATACGACAGGGTAGGTCGACGAATGAGCAGTTCTTC.

The J gene is TRBJ2-5, the V gene TRBV9; perhaps TRBD2 as D (6 bases). Germline V gene lookup returns CDR1 SGDLS and CDR2 YYNGEE. The CDR3 sequence is 15 residues long. The ends were cut back, 4 bases at V and 5 bases at J, with 18 bases in the middle. CDR3 bases: TGTGCCAGCAGCCCCCTGGGGGGTGGCGCGGAGACCCAGTACTTC. This encodes CASSPLGGGAETQYF.

The chain recombines TRBV6-1 with TRBJ2-7, with a tentative D call TRBD2 (5 bases). V was pared by 2 bases and J by 3 bases, with 8 bases between. The V gene's germline CDR1 is MNHNS and CDR2 SASEGT. This CDR3 is 13 amino acids long. The CDR3 bases are TGTGCCAGCAGTGAAAGGGAGCTCTACGAGCAGTACTTC. Translated: CASSERELYEQYF.

This chain joins TRBV9 and TRBJ2-3, with D uncertain. Trimming shortened V by 4 bases and J by 3 bases, and 18 bases separated the two germline ends. The germline CDR1 and CDR2 sequences are SGDLS and YYNGEE. CDR3 size: 16 residues. The CDR3 loop reads CASSPEIGQATDTQYF. CDR3 bases: TGTGCCAGCAGCCCTGAAATCGGTCAAGCAACAGATACGCAGTATTTT.

This clone was seen only once. The CDR3 DNA reads TGTGCCAGCAGACCCGTAGCTAGCGGGTCCGGGGAGCTGTTTTTT. This translates into CASRPVASGSGELFF. The V gene is TRBV28, the J gene TRBJ2-2; 8 nucleotides align to TRBD2. With 6 bases clipped from V and 6 bases from J, the junction kept 9 bases outside the gene matches. Germline CDR1 reads MDHEN; CDR2 reads SYDVKM. The CDR3 is made up of 15 amino acids.

This chain uses TRBV2 with TRBJ1-1; 12 bases line up with TRBD1. From germline, CDR1 is SNHLY and CDR2 FYNNEI. J was trimmed by 11 bases and V by 5 bases; bases with no gene match: 15. This CDR3 spans 16 amino acids. The CDR3 spells CASSPTGTGGVVWAFF. The CDR3 bases are TGTGCCAGCAGTCCAACCGGGACAGGGGGCGTCGTGTGGGCTTTCTTT.

V is TRBV15 and J is TRBJ1-5, with D possibly matching TRBD1 (6 bases). Deletions cut 2 bases from V and 6 bases from J, with 8 bases between. Germline V gene lookup returns CDR1 LNHNV and CDR2 YYDKDF (reference sequence). This CDR3 spans 13 amino acids. CDR3 nucleotides: TGTGCCACCAGCAGAAACAGGGTTCAGCCCCAGCATTTT. This translates into CATSRNRVQPQHF.

The CDR3 DNA reads TGTGCCATCAGTGGGGGGGTGGGTCCCTCCTACGAGCAGTACTTC. Residues: CAISGGVGPSYEQYF. The J gene is TRBJ2-7, the V gene TRBV10-3; D might be TRBD2 (6 bases). The CDR3 spans 15 residues. The germline V and J ends were trimmed by 4 bases and 0 bases, with 13 bases remaining between them. Germline V gives CDR1 ENHRY, CDR2 SYGVKD.

The chain combines TRBV10-3 with TRBJ1-1, with a weak D call TRBD1 (5 bases). The V end lost 0 bases, the J end lost 6 bases, and 14 bases lay between the germline ends. Germline V lookup: CDR1 ENHRY, CDR2 SYGVKD. The CDR3 consists of 15 residues. The CDR3 sequence is CAISESIMQGPEAFF. The CDR3 DNA follows: TGTGCCATCAGTGAGTCTATTATGCAGGGTCCTGAAGCTTTCTTT.

This clone has a handful of counts. The chain recombines TRBV9 with TRBJ2-3, with D unresolved. Trimming removed 3 bases from V and 2 bases from J, with 10 bases in between. Per the germline V gene, CDR1 is SGDLS and CDR2 is YYNGEE. The CDR3 spans 14 residues. The CDR3 sequence: CASSDRVLTDTQYF. In nucleotides, the CDR3 is TGTGCCAGCAGCGACCGGGTCCTCACAGATACGCAGTATTTT.

This clone was picked up one time. This rearrangement joins TRBV4-1 to TRBJ1-2; possible D gene TRBD1, 5 bases. The ends were cut back, 6 bases at V and 2 bases at J, with 16 bases in the middle. In germline, CDR1 is MGHRA, CDR2 YSYEKL. CDR3 length: 15 amino acids. The CDR3 protein is CASSVIGVGNYGYTF. The CDR3 nucleotides read TGCGCCAGCAGTGTTATAGGGGTAGGGAACTATGGCTACACCTTC.

The CDR3 DNA follows: TGTGCCACCAGCAGAGGGTTAACAGTTGCCTATAATTCACCCCTCCACTTT. Translation: CATSRGLTVAYNSPLHF. The chain couples TRBV15 to TRBJ1-6; D gene ambiguous. V shed 1 base and J shed 2 bases, with 12 bases lying between them. The CDR3 loop spans 17 amino acids. Germline CDR1 LNHNV, CDR2 YYDKDF (reference sequence).

V and J are TRBV6-5 and TRBJ2-7; 9 nucleotides agree with TRBD1. Per germline, CDR1 MNHEY and CDR2 SVGAGI. J lost 3 bases, V lost 2 bases, and 5 bases had no gene match. The CDR3 is 15 residues long. CDR3 region: CASSYPGQGFYEQYF. Written as DNA, the CDR3 is TGTGCCAGCAGTTACCCCGGACAGGGGTTCTACGAGCAGTACTTC.

The chain uses TRBV7-8 and TRBJ2-7; TRBD1 or TRBD2 may be the D gene (5 bases each). The germline gives CDR1 SGHVS, CDR2 FQNEAQ. Trimming stripped 1 base from V and 7 bases from J, with 23 bases between. The CDR3 runs to 17 residues. The CDR3 DNA reads TGTGCCAGCAGCTTAGAGGGACGACCATACCTTGAGCGGGAGCAGTACTTC. This codes for CASSLEGRPYLEREQYF.

The V call is TRBV5-1, the J call TRBJ1-2; a weak D match, TRBD1 (5 bases). CDR1 and CDR2 (germline): SGHRS, YFSETQ. This CDR3 contains 16 residues. Trimming left V 4 bases short and J 3 bases short, with 19 bases between. The CDR3 is CASSQYVGGSDYGYTF. The CDR3 DNA reads as TGCGCCAGCAGCCAATATGTGGGGGGAAGTGACTATGGCTACACCTTC.

This clone was found once. The chain carries TRBV4-1 and TRBJ2-2; 10 nucleotides match TRBD2. With 1 base clipped from V and 5 bases from J, the junction kept 4 bases outside the gene matches. Germline V gene data show CDR1 as MGHRA and CDR2 as YSYEKL. The CDR3 loop spans 16 amino acids. CDR3 residues: CASSQVPGLATGELFF. CDR3 sequence (DNA): TGCGCCAGCAGCCAAGTCCCGGGACTAGCGACCGGGGAGCTGTTTTTT.